What follows are 24 T cell receptor beta chains derived from one specimen sequenced in a study of cytomegalovirus exposure and HLA in healthy donors. The primer mix had 60 Vbeta and 13 Jbeta primers. Using immunoSEQ multiplex PCR, the repertoire was profiled, and TCRdb retains in-frame clones only, with some absent. The sample includes 150,000 to 200,000 clones, around 79% seen only once; the top ten take under 2%. Sequenced: PBMCs. These receptor sequences come from a girl aged 5-17 years in good health and CMV-seropositive.

V usage is TRBV27 and J usage is TRBJ1-2; weak D call: TRBD1 (5 bases). The CDR3 is 12 residues long. The V end was cut by 2 bases, the J end by 8 bases, with 9 bases between. Germline CDR1 MNHEY, CDR2 SMNVEV (reference sequence). The CDR3 sequence is CASSLRGSGYTF. The CDR3 DNA sequence: TGTGCCAGCAGTTTACGGGGGAGCGGCTACACCTTC.

The chain recombines TRBV2 with TRBJ1-1, with 8 bases aligning to TRBD1. This CDR3 contains 12 residues. CDR1 and CDR2 (germline): SNHLY, FYNNEI. Unmatched junction bases numbered 6, after V lost 10 bases and J lost 5 bases. In DNA, the CDR3 is TGTGCCACACGACAGGGGTCGACTGAAGCTTTCTTT. Encoded protein: CATRQGSTEAFF.

The CDR3 here is CAITADREDEQYF. For the CDR3, the DNA is TGTGCCATCACCGCGGACAGGGAGGACGAGCAGTACTTC. The rearrangement uses TRBV10-3 and TRBJ2-7; 8 bases are shared with TRBD1. Looked up from germline, CDR1 is ENHRY and CDR2 is SYGVKD. V shed 7 bases and J 5 bases; nucleotides not matched to a gene: 7. The CDR3 contains 13 residues.

V gene TRBV9 combines with J gene TRBJ2-5, with TRBD2 as a possible D gene (5 bases). The CDR3 is made up of 15 amino acids. With 0 bases removed from V and 3 bases from J, the gap between germline ends came to 12 bases. Germline values: CDR1 SGDLS, CDR2 YYNGEE. The CDR3 DNA is TGTGCCAGCAGCGTAGGCGGACTCTTAAAAGAGACCCAGTACTTC. The encoded protein is CASSVGGLLKETQYF. Together with reference TRBV9 and TRBJ2-5, the CDR3 gives the full variable domain: DSGVTQTPKHLITATGQRVTLRCSPRSGDLSVYWYQQSLDQGLQFLIQYYNGEERAKGNILERFSAQQFPDLHSELNLSSLELGDSALYFCASSVGGLLKETQYFGPGTRLLVL.

The gene calls are TRBV10-3 and TRBJ1-1; 7 bases line up with TRBD1. Trimming cost V 4 bases and J 3 bases; bases outside gene matches: 11. Germline values: CDR1 ENHRY, CDR2 SYGVKD. The CDR3 runs to 16 residues. The CDR3 DNA reads TGTGCCATCAGTGGCCGGGACAGTGAGGCGGACACTGAAGCTTTCTTT. This codes for CAISGRDSEADTEAFF.

The chain combines TRBV6-1 with TRBJ1-2; 9 nucleotides line up with TRBD1. The CDR3 contains 13 residues. The germline gives CDR1 MNHNS, CDR2 SASEGT. The V and J ends lost 9 bases and 5 bases, in that order; junction bases with no gene match: 7. The CDR3: CASQQGAGYGYTF. Written as DNA, the CDR3 is TGTGCCAGTCAACAGGGGGCGGGATATGGCTACACCTTC.

J is TRBJ1-4 and V is TRBV5-4; the match to TRBD1 covers 8 bases. This CDR3 has 15 residues. V shed 1 base and J 8 bases; nucleotides not matched to a gene: 7. CDR1 SGHNT and CDR2 YYREEE come from the germline V gene (reference sequence). CDR3 loop: CASSLRQGFNEKLFF. As DNA, the CDR3 is TGTGCCAGCAGCTTGAGACAGGGGTTTAACGAAAAACTGTTTTTT.

The J gene is TRBJ2-4, the V gene TRBV29-1; unclear D gene. The CDR3 covers 11 residues. The germline CDR1 and CDR2 sequences are SQVTM and ANQGSEA. Trimming stripped 7 bases from V and 6 bases from J, with 10 bases between. Here the CDR3 reads CSAYLINIQYF. The CDR3 DNA follows: TGCAGCGCCTATCTTATAAACATTCAGTACTTC.

The V and J genes are TRBV6-1 and TRBJ2-5, with 10 bases aligning to TRBD1. This CDR3 has 15 residues. V shed 6 bases, J shed 7 bases, and the junction held 11 bases outside the gene matches. Germline CDR1 MNHNS, CDR2 SASEGT. The CDR3: CASRPTGTGVLTQYF. The CDR3 DNA is TGTGCCAGCAGGCCTACTGGGACAGGGGTGCTGACCCAGTACTTC.

This chain connects TRBV5-6 to TRBJ1-1; TRBD1 agrees at 7 bases. Germline V CDR1 and CDR2: SGHDT, YYEEEE. Trimming removed 10 bases from V and 3 bases from J; junction bases left unmatched: 3. This CDR3 comprises 11 residues. CDR3 DNA sequence: TGTGCCGAGCAGGGGGACACTGAAGCTTTCTTT. It yields the protein CAEQGDTEAFF.

The chain combines TRBV19 with TRBJ1-4; 10 nucleotides align to TRBD1. The V and J ends lost 5 bases and 8 bases, in that order; junction bases with no gene match: 14. The CDR3 length is 17 residues. In germline, CDR1 is LNHDA, CDR2 SQIVND (reference sequence). This CDR3 is CASSSPGQGLRNEKLFF. The CDR3 DNA is TGTGCCAGTAGTTCACCGGGACAGGGGCTGCGTAACGAAAAACTGTTTTTT.

The J gene is TRBJ2-2, the V gene TRBV5-1; D may be TRBD1 (6 bases). V was cut by 6 bases and J by 5 bases, with 17 bases left in between. Germline CDR1 reads SGHRS; CDR2 reads YFSETQ. The CDR3 has 15 residues. The CDR3 loop reads CASTLGTGSTGELFF. As DNA, the CDR3 is TGCGCCAGCACCTTAGGCACAGGGAGTACCGGGGAGCTGTTTTTT.

The CDR3 DNA follows: TGCGCCAGCAGCTTATGGGGCGCGGATACGCAGTATTTT. Amino acid sequence: CASSLWGADTQYF. V gene TRBV5-1 combines with J gene TRBJ2-3, with D possibly being TRBD1 (5 bases). V was cut by 2 bases and J by 6 bases, with 10 bases left in between. This CDR3 is built from 13 residues. Per the germline V gene, CDR1 is SGHRS and CDR2 is YFSETQ.

This clone was found a few times. This chain uses TRBV7-2 with TRBJ2-3; TRBD2 might be the D (6 bases). The CDR3 has 15 amino acids. V shed 5 bases and J shed 0 bases, with 12 bases lying between them. CDR1 is SGHTA, CDR2 FQGNSA, per germline. The CDR3 DNA reads TGTGCCAGCAGCCAGCTAGCGACAAGCACAGATACGCAGTATTTT. It translates to CASSQLATSTDTQYF.

This sequence joins TRBV5-4 and TRBJ2-7, with 8 nucleotides matching TRBD1. With V trimmed by 0 bases and J by 3 bases, 2 bases remained unmatched. There are 14 residues in the CDR3. Looked up from germline, CDR1 is SGHNT and CDR2 is YYREEE (reference sequence). This chain's CDR3 is CASSLGDRNYEQYF. The CDR3, as DNA: TGTGCCAGCAGCTTGGGGGACAGGAACTACGAGCAGTACTTC.

The V call is TRBV27, the J call TRBJ2-7, with 7 bases that match TRBD2. With 3 bases clipped from V and 4 bases from J, the junction kept 9 bases outside the gene matches. Germline loops: CDR1 MNHEY, CDR2 SMNVEV (reference sequence). The CDR3 loop spans 15 amino acids. The DNA of the CDR3 is TGTGCCAGCAGTTTCGCTGGGGAGGGAGGGTACGAGCAGTACTTC. The encoded protein is CASSFAGEGGYEQYF.

The gene calls are TRBV5-1 and TRBJ2-5; D gene ambiguous. CDR3 length: 16 residues. CDR1 and CDR2 from the germline V gene are SGHRS and YFSETQ. The V end lost 0 bases, the J end lost 4 bases, and 16 bases lay between the germline ends. The CDR3 coding sequence is TGCGCCAGCAGCTTGGGCTACACGCAGACTCTAGAGACCCAGTACTTC. It specifies CASSLGYTQTLETQYF.

CDR3 in amino acids: CATGTVSNQPQHF. CDR3 bases: TGTGCCACCGGGACAGTTAGCAATCAGCCCCAGCATTTT. This sequence joins TRBV15 and TRBJ1-5; TRBD1 aligns across 7 bases. The CDR3 consists of 13 residues. J lost 0 bases, V lost 8 bases, and 1 base had no gene match. Germline assignment: CDR1 LNHNV and CDR2 YYDKDF (reference sequence). The full variable domain, rest sourced from reference TRBV15 and TRBJ1-5, is DAMVIQNPRYQVTQFGKPVTLSCSQTLNHNVMYWYQQKSSQAPKLLFHYYDKDFNNEADTPDNFQSRRPNTSFCFLDIRSPGLGDTAMYLCATGTVSNQPQHFGDGTRLSIL.

The rearrangement uses TRBV6-4 and TRBJ1-6, with D possibly matching TRBD1 (6 bases). The V and J ends lost 0 bases and 7 bases respectively, with 10 bases between them. The CDR3 contains 15 residues. Germline V CDR1 and CDR2: MRHNA, SNTAGT. Here the CDR3 reads CASSDSPGANSPLHF. In nucleotides, the CDR3 is TGTGCCAGCAGTGACTCGCCAGGGGCGAATTCACCCCTCCACTTT.

CDR3 DNA sequence: TGTGCCAGCAGTTGGACAGGGGGCGATCAGCCCCAGCATTTT. Translation: CASSWTGGDQPQHF. The chain recombines TRBV27 with TRBJ1-5, with 11 positions matching TRBD1. After removal of 4 bases from V and 5 bases from J, the junction contained 1 base not matched to a gene. Germline CDR1 and CDR2: MNHEY and SMNVEV (reference sequence). This CDR3 is 14 amino acids long.

The rearrangement joins TRBV4-2 to TRBJ2-7; D uncertain. This CDR3 region has 14 residues. The ends were cut back, 0 bases at V and 6 bases at J, with 12 bases in the middle. Germline V gives CDR1 LGHNA, CDR2 YNFKEQ. CDR3 sequence: CASSQDSLPVEQYF. DNA for the CDR3: TGTGCCAGCAGCCAAGACTCCCTCCCGGTCGAGCAGTACTTC.

The chain is built from TRBV6-5 and TRBJ2-1; 10 positions agree with TRBD2. CDR1 and CDR2 (germline): MNHEY, SVGAGI. The CDR3 spans 15 residues. With 4 bases clipped from V and 10 bases from J, the junction kept 10 bases outside the gene matches. The CDR3 DNA follows: TGTGCCAGCAGTTTCTCTAGCGGGGGACTCGGGGAGCAGTTCTTC. It is translated as CASSFSSGGLGEQFF.

The rearrangement uses TRBV6-1 and TRBJ1-2, with TRBD1 matching 7 bases. Germline values: CDR1 MNHNS, CDR2 SASEGT. V lost 5 bases to trimming and J lost 5 bases; unmatched junction nucleotides: 2. The CDR3 is 12 residues long. The DNA of the CDR3 is TGTGCCAGCAGTCGGGACAGATATGGCTACACCTTC. As protein: CASSRDRYGYTF.

This clone was seen only once. The chain links TRBV4-3 to TRBJ2-3; TRBD2 is a possible D gene (5 bases). This CDR3 has 14 amino acids. V lost 1 base to trimming and J lost 5 bases, with 10 bases between them. Germline V gene lookup returns CDR1 LGHNA and CDR2 YSLEER. CDR3 nucleotide sequence: TGCGCCAGCAGCCAAGCCCCGGGGATAGATACGCAGTATTTT. Translating gives CASSQAPGIDTQYF.